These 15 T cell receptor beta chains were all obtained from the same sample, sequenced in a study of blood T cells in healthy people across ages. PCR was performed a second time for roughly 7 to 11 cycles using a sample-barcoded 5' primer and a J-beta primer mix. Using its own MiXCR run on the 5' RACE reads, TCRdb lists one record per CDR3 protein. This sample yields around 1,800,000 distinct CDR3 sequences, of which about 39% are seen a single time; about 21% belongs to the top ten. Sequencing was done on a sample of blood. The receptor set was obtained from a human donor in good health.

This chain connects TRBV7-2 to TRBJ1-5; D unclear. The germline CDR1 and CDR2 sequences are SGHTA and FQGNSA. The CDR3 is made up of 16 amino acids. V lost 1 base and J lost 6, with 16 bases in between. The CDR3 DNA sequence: TGTGCCAGCAGCTTAGTCATGAATGGGTGGAGTCAGCCCCAGCATTTT. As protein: CASSLVMNGWSQPQHF.

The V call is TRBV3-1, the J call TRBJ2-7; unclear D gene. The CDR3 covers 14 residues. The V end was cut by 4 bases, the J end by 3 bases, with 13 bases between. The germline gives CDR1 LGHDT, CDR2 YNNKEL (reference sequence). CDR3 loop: CASSPLFGGYEQYF. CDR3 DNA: TGTGCCAGCAGCCCCTTATTCGGCGGCTACGAGCAGTACTTC.

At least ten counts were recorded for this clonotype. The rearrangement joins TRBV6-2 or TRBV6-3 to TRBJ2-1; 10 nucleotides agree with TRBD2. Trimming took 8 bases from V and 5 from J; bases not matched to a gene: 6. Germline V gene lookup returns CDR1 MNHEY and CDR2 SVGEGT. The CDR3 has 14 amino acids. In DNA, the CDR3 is TGTGCCAGCGGCAGGACTAGCGGCCACAATGAGCAGTTCTTC. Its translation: CASGRTSGHNEQFF.

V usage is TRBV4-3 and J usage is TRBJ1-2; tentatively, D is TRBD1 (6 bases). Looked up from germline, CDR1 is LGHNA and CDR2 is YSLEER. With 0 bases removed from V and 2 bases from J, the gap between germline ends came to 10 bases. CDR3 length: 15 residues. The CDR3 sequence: CASSQEQGLNYGYTF. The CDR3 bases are TGCGCCAGCAGCCAAGAACAGGGCCTAAACTATGGCTACACCTTC.

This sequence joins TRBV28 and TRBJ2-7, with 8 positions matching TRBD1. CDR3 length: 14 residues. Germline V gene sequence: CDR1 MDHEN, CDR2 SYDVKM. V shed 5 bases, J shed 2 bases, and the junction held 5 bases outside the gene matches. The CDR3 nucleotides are TGTGCCAGCAGTACGTGGGACAGGACCTACGAGCAGTACTTC. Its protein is CASSTWDRTYEQYF.

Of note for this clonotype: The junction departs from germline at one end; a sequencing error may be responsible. The CDR3, as DNA: TGTGCCAACAGTTACTCGAACACAGGGTACCGGGGCTACACCTTC. Translation: CANSYSNTGYRGYTF. The chain is built from TRBV6-5 and TRBJ1-2; possible D gene TRBD1, 6 bases. The CDR3 runs 15 residues. Germline values: CDR1 MNHEY, CDR2 SVGAGI.

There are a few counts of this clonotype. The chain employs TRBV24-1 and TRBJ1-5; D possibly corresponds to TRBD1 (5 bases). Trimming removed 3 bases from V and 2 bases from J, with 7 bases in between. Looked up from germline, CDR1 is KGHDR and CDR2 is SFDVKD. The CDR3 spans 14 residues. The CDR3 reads CATSDPRGNQPQHF. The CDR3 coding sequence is TGTGCCACCAGTGATCCCAGGGGCAATCAGCCCCAGCATTTT.

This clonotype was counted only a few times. The CDR3 DNA reads as TGTGCCAGCAGAACAGCTGGCGGGGGGAAGCAGTTCTTC. This codes for CASRTAGGGKQFF. V and J are TRBV7-2 and TRBJ2-1; 8 bases are shared with TRBD2. The CDR3 has 13 amino acids. The germline V gene has CDR1 SGHTA and CDR2 FQGNSA. With V trimmed by 6 bases and J by 11 bases, 9 bases remained unmatched.

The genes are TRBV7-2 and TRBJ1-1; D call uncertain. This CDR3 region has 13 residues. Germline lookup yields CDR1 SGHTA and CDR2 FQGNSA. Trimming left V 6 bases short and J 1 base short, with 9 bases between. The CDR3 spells CASRSPKNTEAFF. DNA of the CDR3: TGTGCCAGCAGGTCTCCCAAGAACACTGAAGCTTTCTTT.

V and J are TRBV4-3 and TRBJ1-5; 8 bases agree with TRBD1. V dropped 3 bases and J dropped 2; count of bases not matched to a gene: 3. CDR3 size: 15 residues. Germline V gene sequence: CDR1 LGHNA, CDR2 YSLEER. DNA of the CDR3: TGCGCCAGCAGCCAGGAGACAGGGGGCAATCAGCCCCAGCATTTT. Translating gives CASSQETGGNQPQHF.

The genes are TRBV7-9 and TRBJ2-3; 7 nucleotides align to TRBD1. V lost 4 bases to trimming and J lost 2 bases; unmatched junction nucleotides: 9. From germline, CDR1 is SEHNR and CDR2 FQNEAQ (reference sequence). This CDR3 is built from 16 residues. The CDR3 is CASSSNDRAYTDTQYF. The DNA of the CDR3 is TGTGCCAGCAGCTCAAATGACAGGGCCTACACAGATACGCAGTATTTT.

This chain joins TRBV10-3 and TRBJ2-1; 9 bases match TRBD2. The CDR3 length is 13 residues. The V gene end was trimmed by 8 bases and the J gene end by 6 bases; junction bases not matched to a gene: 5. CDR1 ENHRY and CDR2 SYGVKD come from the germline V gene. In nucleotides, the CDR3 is TGTGCCATCCGGGGACTAGCCGGCAATGAGCAGTTCTTC. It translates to CAIRGLAGNEQFF.

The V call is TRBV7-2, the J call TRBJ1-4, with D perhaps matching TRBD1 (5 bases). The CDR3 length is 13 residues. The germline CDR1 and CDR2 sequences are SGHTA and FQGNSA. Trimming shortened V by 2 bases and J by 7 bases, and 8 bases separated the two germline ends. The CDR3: CASSLLQGEKLFF. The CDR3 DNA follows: TGTGCCAGCAGCTTACTGCAGGGTGAAAAACTGTTTTTT.

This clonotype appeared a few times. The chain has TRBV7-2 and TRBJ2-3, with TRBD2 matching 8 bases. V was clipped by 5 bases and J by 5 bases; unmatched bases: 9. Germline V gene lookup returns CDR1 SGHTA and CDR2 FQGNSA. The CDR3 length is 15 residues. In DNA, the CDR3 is TGTGCCAGCAGCGCCGTAGGGCTAGCGGGAGATACGCAGTATTTT. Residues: CASSAVGLAGDTQYF. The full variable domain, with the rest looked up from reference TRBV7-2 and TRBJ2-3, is GAGVSQSPSNKVTEKGKDVELRCDPISGHTALYWYRQSLGQGLEFLIYFQGNSAPDKSGLPSDRFSAERTGGSVSTLTIQRTQQEDSAVYLCASSAVGLAGDTQYFGPGTRLTVL.

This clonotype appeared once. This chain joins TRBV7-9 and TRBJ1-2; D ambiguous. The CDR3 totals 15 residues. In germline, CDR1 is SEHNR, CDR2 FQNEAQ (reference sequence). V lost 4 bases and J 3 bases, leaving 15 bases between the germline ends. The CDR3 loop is CASSSAESDYYGYTF. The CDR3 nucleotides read TGTGCCAGCAGCTCGGCGGAGTCCGACTACTATGGCTACACCTTC.